This is a list of T cell receptor beta chains from one sample in a study of neurological immune-mediated disorders. From the 5' RACE reads, TCRdb called clonotypes with MiXCR, one entry per CDR3 protein. The sample yields more than 20,000 distinct CDR3 sequences, around 13% seen once. Material: CD4+ T cells from blood. The receptors stem from a female donor with HTLV-1-associated myelopathy (HAM/TSP). The CDR3 runs from the conserved cysteine through the conserved F or W.

>TRBJ2-1|TRBV7-9
CASSSGLAGGWNEQFF
>TRBJ1-1|TRBV6-1
CASSDRGKAFF
>TRBJ1-4|TRBV10-3
CAISVDINEKLFF
>TRBJ1-3|TRBV2
CASSEDGNTIYF
>TRBJ2-7|TRBV5-1
CASSQQGAGNEVSEQYF
>TRBJ1-4|TRBV27
CASSRRTGLNEKLFF
>TRBJ1-2|TRBV5-1
CASSLEGRLDGYTF
>TRBJ1-3|TRBV24-1
CATSDMRSSGNTIYF
>TRBJ2-5|TRBV6-6
CASTPGWGETQYF
>TRBJ2-5|TRBV10-3
CAISPRDKETQYF
>TRBJ1-2|TRBV3-1
CASSQGDRGYGYTF
>TRBJ2-5|TRBV7-3
CASSSTQHETQYF
>TRBJ1-6|TRBV13
CASSLSGGQSNSPLHF